Below, 20 T cell receptor beta chains from the same sample are listed, as sequenced in a study of T cells after posttransplantation cyclophosphamide. Clones were read by immunoSEQ multiplex PCR, and TCRdb kept only the in-frame ones, dropping some. The specimen has about 26,000 clones, none found just once. The material sequenced was PBMCs. These receptors were collected from a man aged 45-60 years in good health, CMV-negative, and a related stem cell transplant donor.

This clone was detected many times. This chain links TRBV7-2 with TRBJ2-7, with TRBD1 as a possible D gene (5 bases). Per the germline V gene, CDR1 is SGHTA and CDR2 is FQGNSA. V lost 5 bases and J 3 bases, leaving 14 bases between the germline ends. The CDR3 is 14 amino acids. CDR3: CASSLDSNFYEQYF. CDR3 sequence (DNA): TGTGCCAGCAGCCTCGACAGCAACTTCTACGAGCAGTACTTC. Variable domain in full (rest from reference TRBV7-2 and TRBJ2-7): GAGVSQSPSNKVTEKGKDVELRCDPISGHTALYWYRQSLGQGLEFLIYFQGNSAPDKSGLPSDRFSAERTGGSVSTLTIQRTQQEDSAVYLCASSLDSNFYEQYFGPGTRLTVT.

This clone was seen ten or more times. CDR3 in amino acids: CASSPTWTASNQPQHF. The CDR3 DNA follows: TGTGCCAGCAGTCCCACCTGGACAGCTAGCAATCAGCCCCAGCATTTT. This rearrangement joins TRBV27 to TRBJ1-5; TRBD1 might be the D (6 bases). Looked up from germline, CDR1 is MNHEY and CDR2 is SMNVEV (reference sequence). The CDR3 loop spans 16 amino acids. Trimming took 5 bases from V and 0 from J, leaving 14 bases between them.

This clone was recorded many times. The chain couples TRBV27 to TRBJ2-7, with TRBD2 matching 7 bases. The junction had 4 bases not matched to a gene; V was cut back by 2 bases and J by 3 bases. This CDR3 has 14 residues. Germline-derived CDR1 and CDR2 are MNHEY and SMNVEV (reference sequence). The CDR3 region is CASSLLGGSYEQYF. The CDR3 DNA reads TGTGCCAGCAGTTTACTGGGGGGGAGCTACGAGCAGTACTTC.

This clone was observed at least ten times. The chain joins TRBV1 to TRBJ2-3; the table's D call TRBD2 went unverified against the DNA. TRBV1 is a pseudogene locus. The CDR3 runs to 17 residues. CDR3 sequence reads: CTSSQELGTRNRDTQYF. The DNA of the CDR3 is TGCACCAGCAGCCAAGAGCTGGGGACTAGAAATAGAGATACGCAGTATTTT.

This clone was counted many times. In nucleotides, the CDR3 is TGCGCCAGCAGCTGGGGGACAGGGGGCCTCGGGGAGCTGTTTTTT. Translated: CASSWGTGGLGELFF. This rearrangement joins TRBV5-1 to TRBJ2-2; 12 nucleotides agree with TRBD1. V lost 3 bases and J lost 7; bases outside the gene matches: 4. Germline CDR1 SGHRS, CDR2 YFSETQ. This CDR3 has 15 amino acids.

This clone came up many times. V gene TRBV11-3 combines with J gene TRBJ2-7, with TRBD2 as a possible D gene (5 bases). Between the trimmed V and J ends, which lost 2 bases and 2 bases, there was a span of 7 bases. Germline CDR1 reads SGHNT; CDR2 reads YENEEA. CDR3 length equals 13 residues. This CDR3 is CASSLRGAYEQYF. The CDR3 DNA follows: TGTGCCAGCAGCTTACGGGGAGCCTACGAGCAGTACTTC.

This clone has a count of ten or more. The chain carries TRBV10-1 and TRBJ2-5, with TRBD1 as a possible D gene (5 bases). V was pared by 4 bases and J by 0 bases, with 6 bases between. This CDR3 is built from 13 residues. Germline CDR1 is WNHNN and CDR2 is SYGVQD (reference sequence). The CDR3 sequence is CASSGQYQETQYF. The CDR3 nucleotides read TGCGCCAGCAGTGGACAGTACCAAGAGACCCAGTACTTC.

This clone has at least ten counts. The chain links TRBV19 to TRBJ2-7; D possibly corresponds to TRBD2 (5 bases). Trimming took 10 bases from V and 6 from J, leaving 16 bases between them. CDR3 length: 12 residues. From germline, CDR1 is LNHDA and CDR2 SQIVND (reference sequence). The CDR3 nucleotides read TGTGCCACTAGAGGCGAGGGCAGCGAGCAGTACTTC. Translation gives CATRGEGSEQYF.

In this sample, this clone turned up many times. The rearrangement links TRBV18 to TRBJ2-3; 11 nucleotides line up with TRBD2. V lost 0 bases, J lost 1 base, and 0 bases stayed unmatched. The CDR3 contains 16 residues. CDR1 is KGHSH and CDR2 is LQKENI in the germline V gene. The CDR3 nucleotides read TGTGCCAGCTCACCACCACTAGCGGGGGGCACAGATACGCAGTATTTT. This gives the protein CASSPPLAGGTDTQYF.

This clone was seen many times. The chain has TRBV7-9 and TRBJ2-7; D may be TRBD1 (5 bases). V lost 5 bases and J lost 5, with 16 bases in between. CDR1 is SEHNR, CDR2 FQNEAQ, per germline (reference sequence). This CDR3 region has 14 residues. CDR3 sequence: CASSPRGLGDEQYF. In DNA form, the CDR3 reads TGTGCCAGCAGCCCAAGAGGTTTAGGGGACGAGCAGTACTTC.

This clone was detected many times. This sequence joins TRBV28 and TRBJ1-4; 7 positions match TRBD1. The CDR3 length is 15 residues. V lost 7 bases, J lost 5 bases, and 10 bases stayed unmatched. Per the germline V gene, CDR1 is MDHEN and CDR2 is SYDVKM. DNA for the CDR3: TGTGCCAGCATTTCTCCGGGACAGACAAATGAAAAACTGTTTTTT. It specifies CASISPGQTNEKLFF.

Many counts were recorded for this clone. This chain uses TRBV9 with TRBJ2-1, with 7 positions matching TRBD2. This CDR3 is 16 amino acids long. The trim removed 0 bases at V and 3 bases at J, leaving 6 bases unmatched. Germline lookup yields CDR1 SGDLS and CDR2 YYNGEE. The CDR3 sequence is CASSVAGRGDYNEQFF. In nucleotides, the CDR3 is TGTGCCAGCAGCGTAGCGGGGAGGGGAGACTACAATGAGCAGTTCTTC.

At least ten counts were recorded for this clone. The V gene is TRBV2, the J gene TRBJ1-5; D is perhaps TRBD1 (5 bases). Germline assignment: CDR1 SNHLY and CDR2 FYNNEI. The CDR3 covers 13 residues. V was trimmed by 4 bases and J by 5 bases, leaving 9 bases between them. The CDR3 coding sequence is TGTGCCAGCAGTGGACAGAACGATCAGCCCCAGCATTTT. This translates into CASSGQNDQPQHF.

There are many counts of this clone. V and J are TRBV5-4 and TRBJ2-1; 12 nucleotides line up with TRBD2. V dropped 4 bases and J dropped 5; count of bases not matched to a gene: 7. In germline, CDR1 is SGHNT, CDR2 YYREEE (reference sequence). The CDR3 totals 16 residues. The CDR3 region is CASSLGTSGPHNEQFF. As DNA, the CDR3 is TGTGCCAGCAGCCTGGGGACTAGCGGGCCCCACAATGAGCAGTTCTTC.

This clone came up many times. The V gene is TRBV5-1, the J gene TRBJ2-5; 7 nucleotides align to TRBD2. V gave up 5 bases and J gave up 1 base; unmatched junction bases: 11. CDR3 length equals 16 residues. Germline V gives CDR1 SGHRS, CDR2 YFSETQ. In DNA form, the CDR3 reads TGCGCCAGCAGAGTCGCTTTCTCGGGGGGCCAAGAGACCCAGTACTTC. Translation: CASRVAFSGGQETQYF.

This clone was picked up a small number of times. This chain joins TRBV2 and TRBJ2-5; 14 bases map to TRBD2. This CDR3 is built from 15 residues. Trimming at V came to 6 bases and at J to 11 bases, leaving 11 bases not matched to a gene. Germline CDR1 SNHLY, CDR2 FYNNEI. The DNA of the CDR3 is TGTGCCAGCAGCTCCGGGACTAGCGGGAGACTTGAGCAGTACTTC. It encodes CASSSGTSGRLEQYF.

This clone was recorded many times. V gene TRBV2 combines with J gene TRBJ1-5; TRBD1 matches 8 bases. Losses at the gene ends were 8 bases for V and 2 bases for J; bases not matched to a gene: 8. The CDR3 is made up of 15 amino acids. Germline-derived CDR1 and CDR2 are SNHLY and FYNNEI. In DNA, the CDR3 is TGTGCCAGCGGGCAACAGGGGGTAGGCAATCAGCCCCAGCATTTT. Residues: CASGQQGVGNQPQHF. The entire variable domain, with the rest obtained from reference TRBV2 and TRBJ1-5, is as follows: EPEVTQTPSHQVTQMGQEVILRCVPISNHLYFYWYRQILGQKVEFLVSFYNNEISEKSEIFDDQFSVERPDGSNFTLKIRSTKLEDSAMYFCASGQQGVGNQPQHFGDGTRLSIL.

This clone was found many times. The chain carries TRBV9 and TRBJ2-1; 7 bases map to TRBD1. With V trimmed by 3 bases and J by 7 bases, 10 bases remained unmatched. Germline V gene data show CDR1 as SGDLS and CDR2 as YYNGEE. CDR3 length: 15 residues. CDR3 sequence: CASSEQGGVRNEQFF. For the CDR3, the DNA is TGTGCCAGCAGCGAACAAGGGGGCGTGAGAAATGAGCAGTTCTTC.

At least ten counts were recorded for this clone. V usage is TRBV5-1 and J usage is TRBJ2-3; D gene uncertain. This CDR3 is 13 amino acids long. V lost 8 bases, J lost 0 bases, and 10 bases lay in between. Germline CDR1 reads SGHRS; CDR2 reads YFSETQ. For the CDR3, the DNA is TGCGCCAGTCAGGCTCCTAGCACAGATACGCAGTATTTT. Protein sequence: CASQAPSTDTQYF.

This clone occurred many times. The chain recombines TRBV19 with TRBJ2-5; 12 positions agree with TRBD1. The DNA end favors TRBJ2-7, so the J call may be wrong. Per the germline V gene, CDR1 is LNHDA and CDR2 is SQIVND (reference sequence). The CDR3 sequence is 16 residues long. CDR3 DNA: TGTGCCAGTAGTCCAATGGGGGACAGGGGGCTGGACGAGCAGTACTTC. Amino acids: CASSPMGDRGLDEQYF.